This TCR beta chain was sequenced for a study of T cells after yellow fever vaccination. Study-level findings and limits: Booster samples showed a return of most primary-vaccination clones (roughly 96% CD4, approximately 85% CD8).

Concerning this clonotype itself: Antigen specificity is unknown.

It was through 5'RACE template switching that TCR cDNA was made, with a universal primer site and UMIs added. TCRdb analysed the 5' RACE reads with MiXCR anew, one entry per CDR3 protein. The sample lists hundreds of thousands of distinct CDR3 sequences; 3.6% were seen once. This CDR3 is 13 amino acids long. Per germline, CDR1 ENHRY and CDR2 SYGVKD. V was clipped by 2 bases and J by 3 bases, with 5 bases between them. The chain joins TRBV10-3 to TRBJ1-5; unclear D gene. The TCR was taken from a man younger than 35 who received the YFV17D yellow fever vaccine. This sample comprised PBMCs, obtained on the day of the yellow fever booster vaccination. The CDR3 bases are TGTGCCATCAGTGAGACTGCCAATCAGCCCCAGCATTTT. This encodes CAISETANQPQHF.